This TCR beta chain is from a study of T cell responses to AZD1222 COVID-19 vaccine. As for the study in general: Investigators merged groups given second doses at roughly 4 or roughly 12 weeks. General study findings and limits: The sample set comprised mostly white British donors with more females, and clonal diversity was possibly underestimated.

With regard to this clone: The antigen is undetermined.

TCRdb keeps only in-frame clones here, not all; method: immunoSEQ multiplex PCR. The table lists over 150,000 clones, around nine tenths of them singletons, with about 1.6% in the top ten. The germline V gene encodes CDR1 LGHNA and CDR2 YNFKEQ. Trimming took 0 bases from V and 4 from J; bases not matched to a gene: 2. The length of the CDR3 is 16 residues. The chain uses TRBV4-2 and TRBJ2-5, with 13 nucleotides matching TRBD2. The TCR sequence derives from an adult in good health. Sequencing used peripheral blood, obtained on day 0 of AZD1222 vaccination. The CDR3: CASSQDTSGGAETQYF. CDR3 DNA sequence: TGTGCCAGCAGCCAAGATACTAGCGGGGGGGCAGAGACCCAGTACTTC.